Sequencing of this T cell receptor (beta chain) was carried out in a study of vaccination and CD4 T cells after COVID-19. About the research overall: The convalescent group had six males, four females, seven Caucasians, two Asians, one multiracial.

Specified treatment: roughly nine-day PBMC culture with coronavirus spike peptide pools or control peptides (ViraFEST assay). At days 3 and 7, half the medium was exchanged for fresh IL-2 medium. A single count supports this clonotype. The antigen is undetermined. Trimming stripped 4 bases from V and 2 bases from J, with 12 bases between. The CDR3 is 15 amino acids. Sequencing of cultured CD4+ T cell DNA used the Oncomine TCR Beta short-read assay. Cultured CD4+ T cells were the source of extracted genomic DNA. TCRdb analysed the PCR reads with MiXCR anew, one entry per CDR3 protein. This sample yields tens of thousands of distinct CDR3 sequences, of which roughly three fifths are seen a single time; approximately 2.8% belongs to the top ten.

This clonotype originated in a human donor who had recovered from COVID-19. The sample was CD4+ T cells from blood, cultured in vitro. The chain is built from TRBV12-3 or TRBV12-4 and TRBJ1-5; tentative D call: TRBD1 (6 bases). The CDR3 DNA is TGTGCCAGCAGTTGGGGGGGGGCTGGCAATCAGCCCCAGCATTTT. This encodes CASSWGGAGNQPQHF.